The subject of this entry is one T cell receptor (beta chain). Study processing details: Reference gene primer amplification in the assay estimated nucleated cell counts. Assay used: immunoSEQ multiplex PCR; TCRdb lists only in-frame clones, some missing. V and J calls and clone size are those listed in that table; D and trimming were worked out from the DNA. The data show about 240,000 clones, approximately 86% seen once. The data were obtained in a study of blood T cell repertoires in COVID-19. Study at large: From the United States, Italy and Spain came samples of acute and convalescent COVID-19. Sources were T cells, B-cell-depleted T cells, or PBMCs; the material itself was cDNA or gDNA.

Sequencing was performed on peripheral blood. The source of this sequence is a woman aged 30 to 39 with acute or convalescent COVID-19.

The CDR3, as DNA: TGCGCCAGCAAGCTGACAGGCTCCTATAATTCACCCCTCCACTTT. This translates into CASKLTGSYNSPLHF. The rearrangement links TRBV5-1 to TRBJ1-6, with TRBD1 as a possible D gene (6 bases). In germline, CDR1 is SGHRS, CDR2 YFSETQ. The CDR3 is made up of 15 amino acids. V dropped 6 bases and J dropped 0 bases, with 10 bases sitting between them.